Given below is one TCR beta chain in context. Its specificity is unknown. The data were taken from a study of cytomegalovirus exposure and HLA in healthy donors. Overall study results and limits: The classifier, whose performance was assessed in both the original and validation cohorts, reportedly diagnosed cytomegalovirus status with high specificity and sensitivity.

V shed 5 bases and J shed 0 bases, with 8 bases lying between them. The CDR3 is made up of 12 amino acids. Germline CDR1 GTSNPN, CDR2 SVGIG (reference sequence). The PCR employed 60 Vbeta primers together with 13 Jbeta primers. In the original processing: Counted up in a later analysis, unique TCR beta chains came to about 83 million, with around 10 million shared. Libraries were prepared by immunoSEQ multiplex PCR; TCRdb keeps only in-frame clonotypes and omits some of them. V and J calls and clone size follow that table, whereas D and trimming were derived from the DNA. The sample consists of over 150,000 clones, around 63% of them appearing once.

Sequencing was carried out using PBMCs. The sequence was collected from a woman aged 18 to 35 in good health and CMV-seropositive. The chain carries TRBV30 and TRBJ2-7; D uncertain. CDR3 sequence reads: CAWARSSYEQYF. DNA of the CDR3: TGTGCCTGGGCTAGGAGCTCCTACGAGCAGTACTTC.